Each of the 12 T cell receptor beta chains below was sequenced from the same sample in a study of monozygotic twins with inflammatory bowel disease. Reprocessing the 5' RACE reads, TCRdb reports a single entry for every CDR3 protein and omits DNA. Found here are some 130,000 distinct CDR3 sequences; the top ten clones hold about 1.2%. The sample consisted of blood. These receptors all stem from a human donor with ulcerative colitis or Crohn's disease, or a healthy co-twin of an affected twin (not recorded which).

The chain links TRBV5-1 to TRBJ1-1. The germline V gene encodes CDR1 SGHRS and CDR2 YFSETQ. The CDR3 loop spans 14 amino acids. The CDR3 region is CASSSGVGSTEAFF.

The chain links TRBV5-1 to TRBJ2-3; TCRdb's assignment of TRBD2 cannot be checked, as there is no DNA. The CDR3 is made up of 16 amino acids. The germline gives CDR1 SGHRS, CDR2 YFSETQ. The CDR3 here is CASSRTSGRVTDTQYF.

This chain uses TRBV6-1 with TRBJ2-5; the TCRdb D gene call, TRBD2, has no DNA to confirm it. The CDR3 is 16 residues long. Germline loops: CDR1 MNHNS, CDR2 SASEGT. This CDR3 is CASSPLGLAGAETQYF.

The J gene is TRBJ2-1, the V gene TRBV20-1; the D gene TCRdb calls, TRBD2, cannot be checked with no DNA. Germline CDR1 reads DFQATT; CDR2 reads SNEGSKA (reference sequence). The CDR3 contains 15 residues. CDR3 amino acids: CSASFSRRVYNEQFF.

V gene TRBV5-1 combines with J gene TRBJ1-1; TCRdb calls TRBD1, which cannot be checked without DNA. Germline V gene data show CDR1 as SGHRS and CDR2 as YFSETQ. The CDR3 runs 16 residues. The CDR3 loop reads CASSTGDRGSGTEAFF. Full variable domain (remainder filled in from reference TRBV5-1 and TRBJ1-1): KAGVTQTPRYLIKTRGQQVTLSCSPISGHRSVSWYQQTPGQGLQFLFEYFSETQRNKGNFPGRFSGRQFSNSRSEMNVSTLELGDSALYLCASSTGDRGSGTEAFFGQGTRLTVV.

The chain carries TRBV5-5 and TRBJ2-5. The CDR3 is made up of 13 amino acids. Germline CDR1 and CDR2: SGHKS and YYEKEE (reference sequence). CDR3 protein: CASSLGPRETQYF.

This sequence joins TRBV5-4 and TRBJ1-1; TCRdb names TRBD1, which stays unverified in the absence of DNA. CDR3 size: 15 residues. CDR1 and CDR2 (germline): SGHNT, YYREEE (reference sequence). The CDR3 sequence is CASSPRRAANTEAFF.

V is TRBV2 and J is TRBJ1-1; TCRdb names TRBD1, which stays unverified in the absence of DNA. CDR1 SNHLY and CDR2 FYNNEI come from the germline V gene. The length of the CDR3 is 14 residues. This CDR3 reads CASSELLGTGKAFF.

The V and J genes are TRBV5-1 and TRBJ2-1; as DNA is missing, the TRBD1 call by TCRdb cannot be tested. CDR1 and CDR2 (germline): SGHRS, YFSETQ. This CDR3 has 16 amino acids. CDR3 sequence: CASSLVPGSSYNEQFF.

The chain links TRBV29-1 to TRBJ1-3; with no DNA, the TCRdb D assignment of TRBD1 cannot be verified. Per germline, CDR1 SQVTM and CDR2 ANQGSEA. The CDR3 spans 13 residues. The CDR3 is CSVAPYSGNTIYF.

The chain has TRBV11-2 and TRBJ2-1; TCRdb calls TRBD1, which cannot be checked without DNA. The CDR3 is 13 amino acids. The V gene's germline CDR1 is SGHAT and CDR2 FQNNGV. The CDR3 here is CASSPGGTNEQFF. Full variable domain (outside the CDR3, taken from reference TRBV11-2 and TRBJ2-1): EAGVAQSPRYKIIEKRQSVAFWCNPISGHATLYWYQQILGQGPKLLIQFQNNGVVDDSQLPKDRFSAERLKGVDSTLKIQPAKLEDSAVYLCASSPGGTNEQFFGPGTRLTVL.

This chain joins TRBV3-1 and TRBJ1-2; TCRdb's D call, TRBD1, is unchecked because there is no DNA. The germline gives CDR1 LGHDT, CDR2 YNNKEL (reference sequence). This CDR3 spans 17 amino acids. CDR3: CASSQPGQGLRDYGYTF.